Following are 21 T cell receptor beta chains from one sample sequenced in a study of T cells in tumors after PD-1 blockade (dated by TCRdb to the late 2010s). Receptor amplification or capture employed the immunoSEQ multiplex PCR assay. Entries here come from immuneACCESS through TCRdb and include only in-frame sequences with V and J called. Some clones fail to appear in such tables; in the studies checked, an unresolved V gene covers under half of the shortfall, and the cause of the remainder is unknown. The sample yields approximately 59,000 clones; around 77% were counted once. The ten largest clones add up to 10% to 15% of the sample. This sample's time point label indicates: before anti-PD-1 therapy. The material was PBMCs, obtained before anti-PD-1 treatment. Receptors originate from a human donor with basal cell carcinoma.

The chain links TRBV5-6 to TRBJ2-1; 9 bases agree with TRBD2. Germline CDR1 and CDR2: SGHDT and YYEEEE. V shed 4 bases and J 3 bases; nucleotides not matched to a gene: 5. CDR3 size: 15 residues. CDR3 loop: CASSRWTSDYNEQFF. The CDR3 bases are TGTGCCAGCAGCCGGTGGACTAGCGACTACAATGAGCAGTTCTTC.

The chain recombines TRBV6-5 with TRBJ1-6, with 9 nucleotides matching TRBD1. Trimming took 10 bases from V and 6 from J; bases not matched to a gene: 7. The CDR3 spans 14 residues. Per germline, CDR1 MNHEY and CDR2 SVGAGI. The CDR3 DNA follows: TGTGCCACTTCCGGGACAGGGTTTAATTCACCCCTCCACTTT. Translating gives CATSGTGFNSPLHF.

V usage is TRBV25-1 and J usage is TRBJ2-1; the match to TRBD2 covers 12 bases. Germline assignment: CDR1 MGHDK and CDR2 SYGVNS. J gave up 8 bases and V 8 bases, and 10 bases lay outside the gene matches. CDR3 length: 15 amino acids. The CDR3: CASRQTSGGWDEQFF. The CDR3 DNA sequence: TGTGCCAGCCGACAGACTAGCGGGGGCTGGGATGAGCAGTTCTTC.

This clone is medium-sized within its sample. The V gene is TRBV7-9, the J gene TRBJ2-7; no reliable D call. There are 12 residues in the CDR3. Trimming left V 0 bases short and J 7 bases short, with 7 bases between. Per the germline V gene, CDR1 is SEHNR and CDR2 is FQNEAQ (reference sequence). This CDR3 is CASSLAFGEQYF. CDR3 bases: TGTGCCAGCAGCTTAGCCTTTGGGGAGCAGTACTTC.

This clone came up once. This chain links TRBV12-5 with TRBJ1-3; D ambiguous. The V and J ends lost 1 base and 3 bases respectively, with 4 bases between them. CDR3 length: 13 residues. Germline CDR1 and CDR2: LGHNT and FRNRAP. As DNA, the CDR3 is TGTGCTAGTGGTTTGGACCGTGGAAACACCATATATTTT. Its protein is CASGLDRGNTIYF.

The gene calls are TRBV5-6 and TRBJ2-3; 15 bases fit TRBD2. The CDR3 sequence is 16 residues long. After removal of 2 bases from V and 4 bases from J, the junction contained 2 bases not matched to a gene. Germline-derived CDR1 and CDR2 are SGHDT and YYEEEE. CDR3 region: CASSFRTSGGADTQYF. The CDR3 DNA reads as TGTGCCAGCAGCTTCCGGACTAGCGGGGGGGCAGATACGCAGTATTTT.

V gene TRBV7-6 combines with J gene TRBJ2-1; 12 nucleotides line up with TRBD2. CDR1 SGHVS and CDR2 FNYEAQ come from the germline V gene. The CDR3 length is 17 residues. Germline trimming cut 5 bases from V and 8 bases from J; bases unmatched to any gene: 13. The CDR3 sequence is CASSPASGGVFIHEQFF. DNA for the CDR3: TGTGCCAGCAGCCCGGCTAGCGGGGGGGTTTTTATCCATGAGCAGTTCTTC.

In its sample, this clone was seen once. CDR3 amino acids: CASSPFGQGAKDNEQFF. The CDR3 DNA reads TGTGCCAGTAGTCCCTTCGGACAGGGGGCGAAAGACAATGAGCAGTTCTTC. This chain links TRBV19 with TRBJ2-1, with 11 bases lining up with TRBD1. Germline lookup yields CDR1 LNHDA and CDR2 SQIVND (reference sequence). The length of the CDR3 is 17 residues. Trimming removed 5 bases from V and 5 bases from J; junction bases left unmatched: 11.

V gene TRBV30 combines with J gene TRBJ2-7; D possibly corresponds to TRBD1 (5 bases). Germline assignment: CDR1 GTSNPN and CDR2 SVGIG (reference sequence). V was pared by 0 bases and J by 0 bases, with 12 bases between. The CDR3 sequence is 15 residues long. The CDR3 sequence is CAWSVSAGISYEQYF. CDR3 nucleotide sequence: TGTGCCTGGAGTGTTTCAGCAGGGATCTCCTACGAGCAGTACTTC.

The chain joins TRBV2 to TRBJ2-3; TRBD2 aligns across 9 bases. The germline V gene has CDR1 SNHLY and CDR2 FYNNEI. This CDR3 has 15 residues. After removal of 3 bases from V and 4 bases from J, the junction contained 5 bases not matched to a gene. The CDR3 sequence is CASSDRAGGADTQYF. The DNA of the CDR3 is TGTGCCAGCAGTGATCGAGCGGGGGGCGCAGATACGCAGTATTTT.

The gene calls are TRBV6-6 and TRBJ2-7; D unclear. The CDR3 sequence is 12 residues long. Germline V CDR1 and CDR2: MNHNY, SVGAGI (reference sequence). The CDR3 reads CAAGRAVYEQYF. The CDR3 DNA sequence: TGTGCTGCAGGACGAGCAGTCTACGAGCAGTACTTC.

The V gene is TRBV12-3 or TRBV12-4, the J gene TRBJ1-2; no firm D call. V was pared by 4 bases and J by 5 bases, with 8 bases between. CDR3 length equals 12 residues. The CDR3 spells CASSSPGYGYTF. CDR3 in DNA: TGTGCCAGCAGTTCCCCCGGGTATGGCTACACCTTC.

The DNA of the CDR3 is TGTGCCAGAAAAGCAGGGAGGAGCACTGAAGCTTTCTTT. This encodes CARKAGRSTEAFF. The chain recombines TRBV6-5 with TRBJ1-1; maybe TRBD1 (5 bases). Germline values: CDR1 MNHEY, CDR2 SVGAGI. V was pared by 9 bases and J by 4 bases, with 15 bases between. This CDR3 comprises 13 residues.

The chain couples TRBV6-5 to TRBJ1-1; D might be TRBD1 (6 bases). This CDR3 spans 16 amino acids. The V end was cut by 2 bases, the J end by 0 bases, with 13 bases between. Germline lookup yields CDR1 MNHEY and CDR2 SVGAGI. CDR3: CASSYDYRAMNTEAFF. DNA for the CDR3: TGTGCCAGCAGTTACGATTACAGGGCAATGAACACTGAAGCTTTCTTT.

This clone has just one count. This chain uses TRBV7-2 with TRBJ1-2; TRBD1 aligns across 8 bases. This CDR3 is built from 14 residues. Germline trimming cut 2 bases from V and 12 bases from J; bases unmatched to any gene: 11. Germline V gene lookup returns CDR1 SGHTA and CDR2 FQGNSA. CDR3 amino acids: CASSLTRTGTGDTF. CDR3 in DNA: TGTGCCAGCAGCTTAACCCGGACAGGGACCGGCGACACCTTC.

This clone turned up a few times. The chain recombines TRBV18 with TRBJ1-5; possibly TRBD1 for D (5 bases). With 3 bases removed from V and 0 bases from J, the gap between germline ends came to 6 bases. CDR1 KGHSH and CDR2 LQKENI come from the germline V gene. The CDR3 contains 14 residues. As DNA, the CDR3 is TGTGCCAGCTCACCGGACAATAGCAATCAGCCCCAGCATTTT. Translating gives CASSPDNSNQPQHF.

The chain carries TRBV3-1 (or the pseudogene TRBV3-2) and TRBJ1-2, with D possibly being TRBD1 (6 bases). The CDR3 consists of 15 residues. Germline lookup yields CDR1 LGHDT and CDR2 YNNKEL (reference sequence). The ends were cut back, 1 base at V and 8 bases at J, with 17 bases in the middle. Written as DNA, the CDR3 is TGTGCCAGCAGCCAAGGAACCACAGGGCTTCGCGGCTACACCTTC. It encodes CASSQGTTGLRGYTF.

This chain connects TRBV25-1 to TRBJ2-7; D call uncertain. V lost 4 bases and J 2 bases, leaving 12 bases between the germline ends. From germline, CDR1 is MGHDK and CDR2 SYGVNS. The CDR3 consists of 14 residues. The CDR3 bases are TGTGCCAGCAGTGGGCTTTTAGCCCCCTACGAGCAGTACTTC. As protein: CASSGLLAPYEQYF.

This clone was observed once. The genes are TRBV4-1 and TRBJ1-5; the D is unclear. The CDR3 contains 15 residues. V lost 0 bases and J lost 6, with 12 bases in between. From germline, CDR1 is MGHRA and CDR2 YSYEKL. The CDR3 region has the DNA TGCGCCAGCAGCCAAGACTGGGGAGTTGGTCAGCCCCAGCATTTT. It is translated as CASSQDWGVGQPQHF.

This clone was detected once. This chain links TRBV19 with TRBJ2-7; no definite D call. The germline V and J ends were trimmed by 0 bases and 0 bases, with 12 bases remaining between them. The CDR3 extends over 16 amino acids. Germline V gene sequence: CDR1 LNHDA, CDR2 SQIVND (reference sequence). CDR3 sequence (DNA): TGTGCCAGTAGTATAGAGGGCGGTCAGCCCTCCTACGAGCAGTACTTC. Encoded protein: CASSIEGGQPSYEQYF.

The chain combines TRBV13 with TRBJ2-3, with 7 bases fitting TRBD1. The germline V gene encodes CDR1 PRHDT and CDR2 FYEKMQ (reference sequence). CDR3 length: 16 residues. With V trimmed by 3 bases and J by 0 bases, 6 bases remained unmatched. The CDR3 spells CASSFEGAFSTDTQYF. The CDR3 DNA reads as TGTGCCAGCAGCTTCGAGGGGGCCTTTAGCACAGATACGCAGTATTTT.